The 26 T cell receptor beta chains below were found in one sample sequenced in a study of T cell repertoires in cytomegalovirus infection. TCRdb passed the reads through MiXCR, listing each CDR3 protein once. The sample shows about 350,000 distinct CDR3 sequences, roughly 34% of them seen only once. Antigens for these TCRs are unknown. This material consisted of cultured PBMCs, taken from culture after CMV antigen stimulation. The receptors here all came from a human donor in good health (CMV status not recorded). Some clones in this sample may be carry-over from other donors' samples.

In this sample, this clonotype turned up a few times. The chain is built from TRBV7-8 and TRBJ2-3, with 8 bases matching TRBD2. J lost 1 base, V lost 6 bases, and 6 bases had no gene match. The CDR3 runs 15 residues. Germline lookup yields CDR1 SGHVS and CDR2 FQNEAQ. Here the CDR3 reads CASRISGIGTDTQYF. The CDR3 nucleotides read TGTGCCAGCAGGATTAGCGGGATCGGCACAGATACGCAGTATTTT.

This clonotype showed up many times. The V call is TRBV7-8, the J call TRBJ1-4; 10 positions match TRBD1. The germline CDR1 and CDR2 sequences are SGHVS and FQNEAQ. The CDR3 runs to 17 residues. After removal of 0 bases from V and 8 bases from J, the junction contained 9 bases not matched to a gene. CDR3 DNA sequence: TGTGCCAGCAGCTTAGCGGAGGGGACAGGGGACTCCGAAAAACTGTTTTTT. Translating it yields CASSLAEGTGDSEKLFF.

As DNA, the CDR3 is TGTGCCAGCAGTGAAGCGCCGCTAGCGGGAGTCACCGGGGAGCTGTTTTTT. Amino acids: CASSEAPLAGVTGELFF. The V call is TRBV2, the J call TRBJ2-2; TRBD2 matches at 10 bases. The CDR3 sequence is 17 residues long. The germline V gene encodes CDR1 SNHLY and CDR2 FYNNEI. V shed 0 bases, J shed 4 bases, and the junction held 5 bases outside the gene matches.

This clonotype was observed a few times. The chain has TRBV4-2 and TRBJ2-3; D possibly corresponds to TRBD2 (6 bases). Trimming shortened V by 0 bases and J by 6 bases, and 19 bases separated the two germline ends. CDR1 and CDR2 (germline): LGHNA, YNFKEQ. The CDR3 runs 17 residues. CDR3 DNA: TGTGCCAGCAGCCAAGATCGGAGGGAGAGCTCGCAGGATACGCAGTATTTT. Translating gives CASSQDRRESSQDTQYF.

The rearrangement links TRBV19 to TRBJ2-5; D remains ambiguous. Deletions cut 0 bases from V and 0 bases from J, with 14 bases between. CDR1 and CDR2 (germline): LNHDA, SQIVND (reference sequence). The CDR3 totals 17 residues. The CDR3 region is CASSIDGWGENQETQYF. In DNA form, the CDR3 reads TGTGCCAGTAGTATAGATGGGTGGGGTGAAAACCAAGAGACCCAGTACTTC. Filled out from reference TRBV19 and TRBJ2-5, the complete variable domain reads DGGITQSPKYLFRKEGQNVTLSCEQNLNHDAMYWYRQDPGQGLRLIYYSQIVNDFQKGDIAEGYSVSREKKESFPLTVTSAQKNPTAFYLCASSIDGWGENQETQYFGPGTRLLVL.

This clonotype was seen repeatedly, ten times or more. This rearrangement joins TRBV12-3 or TRBV12-4 to TRBJ1-1; tentative D call: TRBD1 (5 bases). The CDR3 has 14 residues. Deletions cut 8 bases from V and 0 bases from J, with 13 bases between. CDR3 DNA sequence: TGTGCCAGCGGGGGGAGGCACTTGAACACTGAAGCTTTCTTT. Translation: CASGGRHLNTEAFF.

The rearrangement uses TRBV12-3 or TRBV12-4 and TRBJ1-1, with D perhaps matching TRBD1 (5 bases). The germline V and J ends were trimmed by 6 bases and 0 bases, with 23 bases remaining between them. This CDR3 has 18 residues. CDR3 amino acids: CASSSRPGLNLMNTEAFF. CDR3 nucleotides: TGTGCCAGCAGCTCCCGTCCGGGACTGAATTTAATGAACACTGAAGCTTTCTTT.

The CDR3 loop is CASSPVRGREQYV. The CDR3 DNA reads TGTGCCAGCTCACCGGTCAGGGGGAGGGAGCAGTACGTC. The gene calls are TRBV18 and TRBJ2-7, with a weak D call TRBD1 (7 bases). V lost 3 bases to trimming and J lost 7 bases, with 13 bases between them. Per germline, CDR1 KGHSH and CDR2 LQKENI. CDR3 size: 13 residues.

This chain links TRBV7-8 with TRBJ1-1; 11 bases fit TRBD1. The CDR3 covers 15 residues. J lost 2 bases, V lost 6 bases, and 5 bases had no gene match. Germline V gives CDR1 SGHVS, CDR2 FQNEAQ. This chain's CDR3 is CASRAGTGGNTEAFF. The CDR3 DNA follows: TGTGCCAGCAGAGCCGGGACAGGGGGTAACACTGAAGCTTTCTTT.

The chain links TRBV7-6 to TRBJ1-3; no clear D gene. V was clipped by 2 bases and J by 4 bases, with 12 bases between them. Germline V gene lookup returns CDR1 SGHVS and CDR2 FNYEAQ. The CDR3 has 15 amino acids. The CDR3 spells CASSLSLGGGNTIYF. As DNA, the CDR3 is TGTGCCAGCAGCTTATCTTTGGGCGGCGGAAACACCATATATTTT.

The rearrangement links TRBV19 to TRBJ2-3, with D perhaps matching TRBD2 (5 bases). The CDR3 spans 15 residues. Trimming left V 3 bases short and J 2 bases short, with 12 bases between. Germline V CDR1 and CDR2: LNHDA, SQIVND (reference sequence). CDR3 sequence: CASSIRGQPTDTQYF. CDR3 bases: TGTGCCAGTAGTATCAGAGGGCAGCCCACAGATACGCAGTATTTT.

The chain couples TRBV7-2 to TRBJ2-1; 14 bases fit TRBD2. V dropped 5 bases and J dropped 10; count of bases not matched to a gene: 16. The CDR3 loop spans 18 amino acids. Germline V gives CDR1 SGHTA, CDR2 FQGNSA. The CDR3 spells CASSPGLAGGPSMGEQFF. The CDR3 DNA sequence: TGTGCCAGCAGCCCTGGACTAGCGGGAGGCCCCTCTATGGGGGAGCAGTTCTTC.

V is TRBV6-2 or TRBV6-3 and J is TRBJ2-1, with 11 bases aligning to TRBD2. V lost 7 bases, J lost 5 bases, and 7 bases stayed unmatched. CDR1 is MNHEY and CDR2 is SVGEGT in the germline V gene. The CDR3 has 15 residues. The CDR3 region has the DNA TGTGCCAGCACCGTTAGCGGGAGGGAGGACAATGAGCAGTTCTTC. Amino acids: CASTVSGREDNEQFF.

The gene calls are TRBV7-3 and TRBJ2-7, with no clear D. Germline CDR1 reads SGHTA; CDR2 reads FQGTGA. The CDR3 runs 14 residues. V lost 5 bases to trimming and J lost 1 base, with 12 bases between them. CDR3 bases: TGTGCCAGCAGCCCCCAGCTCCGATCCTACGAGCAGTACTTC. Translated: CASSPQLRSYEQYF.

The chain links TRBV27 to TRBJ2-6, with D maybe TRBD1 (5 bases). CDR1 is MNHEY, CDR2 SMNVEV, per germline (reference sequence). V was shortened by 2 bases and J by 0 bases, with 11 bases between the two germline ends. CDR3 length: 17 amino acids. The DNA for the CDR3 is TGTGCCAGCAGTTTAATTAGGGGTAGCTCTGGGGCCAACGTCCTGACTTTC. As protein: CASSLIRGSSGANVLTF.

V is TRBV24-1 and J is TRBJ2-1; 9 nucleotides align to TRBD2. V was clipped by 4 bases and J by 8 bases; unmatched bases: 8. There are 15 residues in the CDR3. Germline lookup yields CDR1 KGHDR and CDR2 SFDVKD. The CDR3 DNA sequence: TGTGCCACCAGTGAGTACCTAGCGGGACGGTATGAGCAGTTCTTC. Encoded protein: CATSEYLAGRYEQFF.

This chain joins TRBV15 and TRBJ2-1, with TRBD2 matching over 8 bases. Germline CDR1 LNHNV, CDR2 YYDKDF (reference sequence). The J segment lost 4 bases and the V segment lost 8 bases, leaving 4 bases of the junction unmatched. The CDR3 sequence is 13 residues long. This chain's CDR3 is CATASGLYNEQFF. CDR3 nucleotides: TGTGCCACCGCTAGCGGGCTGTACAATGAGCAGTTCTTC.

This clonotype was recorded a few times. The chain employs TRBV7-8 and TRBJ1-5; maybe TRBD1 (6 bases). Germline loops: CDR1 SGHVS, CDR2 FQNEAQ. This CDR3 is built from 15 residues. V was cut by 4 bases and J by 0 bases, with 10 bases left in between. Written as DNA, the CDR3 is TGTGCCAGCAGCTCTTCGGACAGTAGCAATCAGCCCCAGCATTTT. Amino acid sequence: CASSSSDSSNQPQHF.

V usage is TRBV6-2 or TRBV6-3 and J usage is TRBJ1-2; D is uncertain. Per germline, CDR1 MNHEY and CDR2 SVGEGT. The length of the CDR3 is 15 residues. Trimming removed 0 bases from V and 8 bases from J, with 16 bases in between. CDR3 sequence (DNA): TGTGCCAGCAGTTACTCTGCAGCTGAAATTAGAGGCTACACCTTC. Its protein is CASSYSAAEIRGYTF.

This clonotype has a single count. CDR3 sequence (DNA): TGTGCCTGGAGTGCCGCAGGTCGCACTCAGCCCCAGCATTTT. The encoded protein is CAWSAAGRTQPQHF. This rearrangement joins TRBV30 to TRBJ1-5; no clear D gene. This CDR3 has 14 residues. Trimming shortened V by 1 base and J by 6 bases, and 13 bases separated the two germline ends. Germline assignment: CDR1 GTSNPN and CDR2 SVGIG (reference sequence).

The V gene is TRBV6-2 or TRBV6-3, the J gene TRBJ2-4; 11 nucleotides match TRBD2. The CDR3 is 15 amino acids. Losses at the gene ends were 6 bases for V and 8 bases for J; bases not matched to a gene: 9. CDR1 is MNHEY, CDR2 SVGEGT, per germline. In nucleotides, the CDR3 is TGTGCCAGCAGGGGGCCGGGACTAGCGGTGCACATTCAGTACTTC. It codes for CASRGPGLAVHIQYF.

This chain links TRBV19 with TRBJ2-7; TRBD2 aligns across 8 bases. Germline CDR1 is LNHDA and CDR2 is SQIVND (reference sequence). J gave up 3 bases and V 6 bases, and 7 bases lay outside the gene matches. The CDR3 runs to 14 residues. CDR3 sequence: CASRETSASYEQYF. CDR3 in DNA: TGTGCCAGTAGGGAGACTAGCGCCAGCTACGAGCAGTACTTC.

This clonotype was found a few times. The chain employs TRBV20-1 and TRBJ2-1, with D perhaps matching TRBD2 (5 bases). Per the germline V gene, CDR1 is DFQATT and CDR2 is SNEGSKA (reference sequence). The CDR3 is 15 residues long. V lost 4 bases, J lost 0 bases, and 13 bases lay in between. As DNA, the CDR3 is TGCAGTGCTATCCCCCTTACTAGCTCCTACAATGAGCAGTTCTTC. It specifies CSAIPLTSSYNEQFF.

The chain employs TRBV27 and TRBJ1-2, with D tentatively TRBD1 (6 bases). Deletions cut 2 bases from V and 4 bases from J, with 20 bases between. Germline loops: CDR1 MNHEY, CDR2 SMNVEV (reference sequence). The CDR3 is 17 amino acids. The CDR3 nucleotides are TGTGCCAGCAGTTTAAGGGGGGGCAGGGATCTGCCCTATGGCTACACCTTC. Protein: CASSLRGGRDLPYGYTF.

The table lists this clonotype with many counts. CDR3 in amino acids: CASSSGTYNEQFF. The CDR3 DNA sequence: TGTGCCAGCAGTAGCGGGACCTACAATGAGCAGTTCTTC. V usage is TRBV7-8 and J usage is TRBJ2-1, with TRBD2 matching over 8 bases. CDR3 length: 13 residues. The germline gives CDR1 SGHVS, CDR2 FQNEAQ. Unmatched junction bases numbered 0, after V lost 6 bases and J lost 2 bases.

This clonotype was counted ten times or more. V is TRBV7-2 and J is TRBJ2-5, with D tentatively TRBD2 (5 bases). The V gene's germline CDR1 is SGHTA and CDR2 FQGNSA. V shed 1 base and J shed 5 bases, with 11 bases lying between them. The CDR3 has 14 residues. DNA of the CDR3: TGTGCCAGCAGCTTAGGCGTCAGCGGCGAGACCCAGTACTTC. It codes for CASSLGVSGETQYF.